This TCR beta chain was captured by sequencing in a study of cytomegalovirus exposure and HLA in healthy donors (dated by TCRdb to 2017 to 2019). Regarding the study in general: A later analysis indicated that the 120 or so validation repertoires were generated on the platform also employed for the roughly 720 repertoires of the first cohort. Along with the roughly 670-subject first cohort, a separate validation cohort of roughly 110 different subjects was used. The study combined high-throughput TCR immunosequencing, statistical association of individual TCRs with disease status, and machine learning to predict cytomegalovirus infection status. The study was designed to test whether signatures of past pathogen exposure could be identified by cataloging public T cell receptors.

Regarding this clone: Which antigen it targets is not known. Per-base quality was not reported, and no clone a single base away is much larger than it.

The donors belonged to the validation cohort of approximately 130 subjects, which was separate from the roughly 700-subject first cohort. The library was prepared using the immunoSEQ multiplex PCR assay. The study's processing was this. A statistical classification framework was built for diagnosing cytomegalovirus status from the catalog of TCR beta chain sequences. TCRdb re-hosts the immuneACCESS table, in-frame sequences only. Its copies lack some clones; in the studies checked, an unresolved V gene accounts for under half of them, and the cause for the rest is not known. The V and J calls and clone size were taken over from that table, and D and trimming were inferred from the DNA. The sample contains roughly 330,000 clones, about nine tenths of them found a single time. Of the sample, roughly 1.2% is held by the ten largest clones. Overall study results and their limits: In a later analysis, TCRs clustered in the first cohort were found to also tend to co-occur in the approximately 120 validation repertoires, with 94% of cluster scores above 0. A later analysis had no HLA typing for the validation cohort, so co-occurrence there was scored across all 110 or so repertoires. According to the authors, the approach could potentially be generalized to other disease states and immunological phenotypes. In vitro tests confirmed that three of the cytomegalovirus-associated TCR beta chains recognize cytomegalovirus antigens. The study listed 170 or so TCR beta chains as associated with cytomegalovirus. Across donors, most TCR sequences were observed very rarely, whereas some public TCRs were present in many individuals. The classifier was reported to diagnose cytomegalovirus status with high specificity and sensitivity in both the original cohort and the validation cohort.

This clonotype was obtained from a woman in her thirties in good health and CMV-seropositive. The sequencing sample was made of PBMCs.

The DNA sequence is TGTGCCATCAGTGAGTCGCCCCAGACAACGTACGAGCAGTACTTC. The translation is CAISESPQTTYEQYF. The sequence links TRBV10-3 to TRBJ2-7; the D gene identity is not certain. The CDR3 numbers 15 residues from cysteine through phenylalanine. Just CDR3 DNA is preserved here, 45 bases in frame from base 1. V is shortened by 0 bases, J by 4 bases, and the region joining them spans 13 bases. Reading the germline V gene gives CDR1 ENHRY and CDR2 SYGVKD.